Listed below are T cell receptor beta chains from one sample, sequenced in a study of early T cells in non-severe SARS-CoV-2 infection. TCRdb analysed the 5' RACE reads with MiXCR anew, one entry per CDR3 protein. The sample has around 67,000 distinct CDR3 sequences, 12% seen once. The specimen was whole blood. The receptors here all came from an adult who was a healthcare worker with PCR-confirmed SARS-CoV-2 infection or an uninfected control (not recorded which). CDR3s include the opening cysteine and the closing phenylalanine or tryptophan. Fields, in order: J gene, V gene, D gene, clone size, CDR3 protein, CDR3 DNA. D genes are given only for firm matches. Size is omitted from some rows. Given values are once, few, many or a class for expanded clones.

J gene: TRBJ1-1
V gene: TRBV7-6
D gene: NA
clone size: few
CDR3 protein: CASSFPEGHTEAFF
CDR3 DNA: TGTGCCAGCAGCTTCCCCGAGGGCCACACTGAAGCTTTCTTT

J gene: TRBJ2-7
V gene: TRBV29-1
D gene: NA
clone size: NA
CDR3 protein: CSVYTEAYEQYF
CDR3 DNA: TGCAGCGTATATACAGAAGCCTACGAGCAGTACTTC

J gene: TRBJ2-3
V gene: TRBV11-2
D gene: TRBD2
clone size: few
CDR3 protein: CASSTHPTSGTTDTQYF
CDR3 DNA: TGTGCCAGCAGCACCCACCCGACTAGCGGGACCACAGATACGCAGTATTTT

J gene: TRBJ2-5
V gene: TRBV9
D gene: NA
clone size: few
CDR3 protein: CASSVGDDRAETQYF
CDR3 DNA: TGTGCCAGCAGCGTAGGGGATGACCGAGCAGAGACCCAGTACTTC

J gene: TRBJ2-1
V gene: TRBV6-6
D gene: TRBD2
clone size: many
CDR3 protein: CASSYSTSGGVRGEQFF
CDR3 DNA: TGTGCCAGCAGTTACTCGACTAGCGGGGGAGTTAGGGGTGAGCAGTTCTTC

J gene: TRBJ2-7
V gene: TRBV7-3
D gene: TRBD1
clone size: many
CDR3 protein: CASSSKGQEFSYEQYF
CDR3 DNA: TGTGCCAGCAGCTCCAAGGGACAGGAGTTCTCCTACGAGCAGTACTTC

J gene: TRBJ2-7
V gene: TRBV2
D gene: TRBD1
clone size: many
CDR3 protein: CASRGQGHSEQYF
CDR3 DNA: TGTGCCAGCAGGGGACAGGGGCACAGCGAGCAGTACTTC

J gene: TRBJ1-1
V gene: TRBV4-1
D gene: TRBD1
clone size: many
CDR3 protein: CASSFNAGGTGGKKNTEAFF
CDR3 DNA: TGCGCCAGCAGCTTTAACGCCGGCGGGACAGGGGGAAAAAAGAACACTGAAGCTTTCTTT

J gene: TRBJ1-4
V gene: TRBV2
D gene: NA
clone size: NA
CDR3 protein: CASSGSTNEKLFF
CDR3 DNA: TGTGCCAGCAGTGGGAGCACTAATGAAAAACTGTTTTTT

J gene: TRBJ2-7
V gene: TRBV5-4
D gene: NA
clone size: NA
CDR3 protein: CASSLDVDEQYF
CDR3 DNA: TGTGCCAGCAGCTTGGACGTTGACGAGCAGTACTTC

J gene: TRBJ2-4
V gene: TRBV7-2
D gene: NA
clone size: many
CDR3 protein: CASSLGSFQGNIQYF
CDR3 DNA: TGTGCCAGCAGCTTAGGGAGTTTTCAGGGAAACATTCAGTACTTC

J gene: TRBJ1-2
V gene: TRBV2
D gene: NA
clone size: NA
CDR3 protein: CASSEAAMTANYGYTF
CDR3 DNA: TGTGCCAGCAGTGAAGCCGCGATGACTGCCAACTATGGCTACACCTTC

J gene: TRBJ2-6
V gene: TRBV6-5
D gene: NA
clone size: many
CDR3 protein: CASSYLPAGANVLTF
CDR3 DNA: TGTGCCAGCAGTTACCTACCCGCTGGGGCCAACGTCCTGACTTTC

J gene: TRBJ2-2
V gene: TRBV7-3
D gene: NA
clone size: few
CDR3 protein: CASSAGSTGELFF
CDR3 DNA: TGTGCCAGCAGCGCCGGTAGCACCGGGGAGCTGTTTTTT

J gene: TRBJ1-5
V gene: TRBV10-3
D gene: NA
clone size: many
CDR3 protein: CAISGTANQPQHF
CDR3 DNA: TGTGCCATCAGTGGGACAGCAAATCAGCCCCAGCATTTT

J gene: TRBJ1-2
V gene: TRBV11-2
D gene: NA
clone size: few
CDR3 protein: CASSQNGGESYGYTF
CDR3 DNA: TGTGCCAGCAGCCAAAATGGGGGCGAGAGCTATGGCTACACCTTC

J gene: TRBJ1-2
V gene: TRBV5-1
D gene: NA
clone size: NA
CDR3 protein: CASSSHTPTGYGYTF
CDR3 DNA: TGCGCCAGCAGCTCACATACACCGACGGGCTATGGCTACACCTTC

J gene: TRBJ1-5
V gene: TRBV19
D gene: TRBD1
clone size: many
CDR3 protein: CASSMTGVQPQHF
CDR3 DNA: TGTGCCAGTAGTATGACAGGGGTACAGCCCCAGCATTTT

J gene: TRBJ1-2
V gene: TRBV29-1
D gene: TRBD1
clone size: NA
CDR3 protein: CSAESGGAYGYTF
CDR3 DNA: TGCAGCGCAGAATCAGGGGGCGCCTATGGCTACACCTTC

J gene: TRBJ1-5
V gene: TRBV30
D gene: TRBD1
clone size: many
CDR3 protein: CAWSVRDRYKPQHF
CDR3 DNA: TGTGCCTGGAGTGTAAGGGACAGGTATAAGCCCCAGCATTTT

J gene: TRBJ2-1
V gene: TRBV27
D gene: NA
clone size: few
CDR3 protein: CASSIHGNEQFF
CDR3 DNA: TGTGCCAGCAGTATACACGGCAATGAGCAGTTCTTC

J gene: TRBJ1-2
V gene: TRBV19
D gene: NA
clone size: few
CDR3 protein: CASSIYGSGYTF
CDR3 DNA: TGTGCCAGTAGTATCTACGGCTCGGGCTACACCTTC

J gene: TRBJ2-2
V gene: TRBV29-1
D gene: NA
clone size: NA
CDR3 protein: CSVEPPGGTGELFF
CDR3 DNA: TGCAGCGTTGAGCCACCCGGGGGCACCGGGGAGCTGTTTTTT

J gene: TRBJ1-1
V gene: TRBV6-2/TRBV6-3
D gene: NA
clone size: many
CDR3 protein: CASSRGMSNTEAFF
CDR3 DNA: TGTGCCAGCAGTCGAGGGATGTCGAACACTGAAGCTTTCTTT

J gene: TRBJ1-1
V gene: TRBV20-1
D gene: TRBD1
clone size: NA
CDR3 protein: CSADRGDTEAFF
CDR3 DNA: TGCAGTGCGGACAGGGGTGACACTGAAGCTTTCTTT

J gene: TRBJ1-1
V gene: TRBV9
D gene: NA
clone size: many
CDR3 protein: CASSVAGLNTEAFF
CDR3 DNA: TGTGCCAGCAGCGTGGCAGGATTGAACACTGAAGCTTTCTTT

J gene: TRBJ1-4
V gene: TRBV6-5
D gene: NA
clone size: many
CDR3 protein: CASSYSMARGKLFF
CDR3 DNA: TGTGCCAGCAGTTACTCGATGGCTCGGGGGAAACTGTTTTTT

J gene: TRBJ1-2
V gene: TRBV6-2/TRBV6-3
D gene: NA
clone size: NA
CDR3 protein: CASSSGRVYGYTF
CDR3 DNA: TGTGCCAGCAGTTCCGGACGGGTCTATGGCTACACCTTC

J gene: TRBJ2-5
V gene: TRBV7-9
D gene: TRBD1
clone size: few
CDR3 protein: CASSLTGTGTGETQYF
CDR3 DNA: TGTGCCAGCAGCCTAACCGGGACAGGGACAGGAGAGACCCAGTACTTC

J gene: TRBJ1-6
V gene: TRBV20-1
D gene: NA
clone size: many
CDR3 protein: CSARDTQSNSPLHF
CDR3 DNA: TGCAGTGCTAGAGATACACAGTCTAATTCACCCCTCCACTTT

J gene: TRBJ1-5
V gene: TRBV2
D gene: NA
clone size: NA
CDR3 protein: CASRPNGNGQPQHF
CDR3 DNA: TGTGCCAGCAGGCCAAATGGGAATGGTCAGCCCCAGCATTTT

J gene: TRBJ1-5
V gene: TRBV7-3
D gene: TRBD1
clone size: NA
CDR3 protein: CASSRGPNQPQHF
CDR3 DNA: TGTGCCAGCAGCAGGGGGCCCAATCAGCCCCAGCATTTT

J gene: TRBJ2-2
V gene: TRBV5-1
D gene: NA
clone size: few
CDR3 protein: CASSFHPGGLTGELFF
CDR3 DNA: TGCGCCAGCAGCTTTCATCCGGGGGGCCTCACCGGGGAGCTGTTTTTT